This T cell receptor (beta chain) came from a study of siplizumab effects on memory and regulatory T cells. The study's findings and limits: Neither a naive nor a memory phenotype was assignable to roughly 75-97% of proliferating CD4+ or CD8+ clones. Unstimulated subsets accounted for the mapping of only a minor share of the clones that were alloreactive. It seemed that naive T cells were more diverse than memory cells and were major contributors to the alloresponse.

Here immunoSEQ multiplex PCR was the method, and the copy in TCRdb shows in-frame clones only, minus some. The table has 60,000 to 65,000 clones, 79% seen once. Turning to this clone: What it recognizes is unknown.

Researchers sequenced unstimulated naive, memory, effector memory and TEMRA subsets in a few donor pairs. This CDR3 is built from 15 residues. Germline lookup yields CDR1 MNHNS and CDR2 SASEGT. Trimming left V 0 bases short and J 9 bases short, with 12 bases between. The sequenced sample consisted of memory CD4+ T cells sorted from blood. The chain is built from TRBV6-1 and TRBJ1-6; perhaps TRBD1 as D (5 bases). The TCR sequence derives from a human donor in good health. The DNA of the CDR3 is TGTGCCAGCAGTGAAGCCCCCGGGGGAGGTTCACCCCTCCACTTT. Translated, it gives CASSEAPGGGSPLHF.